These 10 T cell receptor beta chains were sequenced from one sample in a study of beta chain features in type 1 diabetes. The whole isolated RNA underwent reverse transcription, so sequencing captured expressed TCRB transcripts. Produced via immunoSEQ multiplex PCR; TCRdb's table is partial and in-frame only. The data show 250,000 to 350,000 clones, 11% to 15% seen once. Sequencing was carried out using central memory CD4+ T cells from blood. These receptors were obtained from a man between 25 and 39 years old in good health.

The chain links TRBV4-1 to TRBJ2-1; D is perhaps TRBD1 (5 bases). V was clipped by 2 bases and J by 6 bases, with 14 bases between them. The CDR3 is 15 amino acids. Germline values: CDR1 MGHRA, CDR2 YSYEKL. Here the CDR3 reads CASSQSWQGGNEQFF. CDR3 nucleotide sequence: TGCGCCAGCAGCCAATCTTGGCAGGGTGGCAATGAGCAGTTCTTC.

This clone was counted between two and nine times. The gene calls are TRBV27 and TRBJ2-1; possibly TRBD2 for D (6 bases). CDR1 MNHEY and CDR2 SMNVEV come from the germline V gene (reference sequence). V was clipped by 1 base and J by 5 bases, with 24 bases between them. The CDR3 runs 19 residues. The CDR3 spells CASSLYPRRASRTHNEQFF. The CDR3 region has the DNA TGTGCCAGCAGTTTATATCCCCGGAGGGCTAGTCGAACCCACAATGAGCAGTTCTTC.

This clone has just a few counts. The chain is built from TRBV11-2 and TRBJ2-5; the D gene is possibly TRBD1 (5 bases). The J call may be wrong; the DNA end is better matched by TRBJ2-7. This CDR3 region has 14 residues. Germline lookup yields CDR1 SGHAT and CDR2 FQNNGV. DNA for the CDR3: TGTGCCAGCAGCCCGCTTAGGGGCACCTACGAGCAGTACTTC. Translating it yields CASSPLRGTYEQYF.

V is TRBV19 and J is TRBJ1-4; D unclear. Germline CDR1 is LNHDA and CDR2 is SQIVND (reference sequence). The CDR3 runs 13 residues. The V end was cut by 7 bases, the J end by 7 bases, with 13 bases between. The CDR3 protein is CASTPREGEKLFF. The CDR3 DNA is TGTGCCAGTACTCCCCGGGAGGGTGAAAAACTGTTTTTT.

This clone was picked up a small number of times. The rearrangement uses TRBV7-2 and TRBJ2-5; D remains ambiguous. Germline CDR1 SGHTA, CDR2 FQGNSA. Trimming cost V 4 bases and J 6 bases, with 9 bases left between them. The CDR3 consists of 12 residues. The CDR3 coding sequence is TGTGCCAGCAGCTCCCTCTTAAAGACCCAGTACTTC. Protein sequence: CASSSLLKTQYF.

This clone was seen a handful of times. The chain is built from TRBV5-1 and TRBJ1-1; no clear D. The germline gives CDR1 SGHRS, CDR2 YFSETQ. CDR3 length equals 13 residues. The V and J ends lost 4 bases and 0 bases respectively, with 7 bases between them. The CDR3 DNA reads TGCGCCAGCAGCATACCTATGAACACTGAAGCTTTCTTT. Protein product: CASSIPMNTEAFF.

The chain carries TRBV29-1 and TRBJ1-2; D not certain. Trimming cost V 0 bases and J 4 bases, with 9 bases left between them. Germline loops: CDR1 SQVTM, CDR2 ANQGSEA. The CDR3 covers 13 residues. The CDR3 nucleotides are TGCAGCGTTGAAGATCGGAGCGGCTATGGCTACACCTTC. Translating it yields CSVEDRSGYGYTF. The variable domain in full, completed from reference TRBV29-1 and TRBJ1-2, reads SAVISQKPSRDICQRGTSLTIQCQVDSQVTMMFWYRQQPGQSLTLIATANQGSEATYESGFVIDKFPISRPNLTFSTLTVSNMSPEDSSIYLCSVEDRSGYGYTFGSGTRLTVV.

The rearrangement joins TRBV4-3 to TRBJ1-6; D is undetermined. Germline CDR1 is LGHNA and CDR2 is YSLEER. Trimming took 0 bases from V and 0 from J, leaving 3 bases between them. The CDR3 runs to 15 residues. This CDR3 is CASSQDSSYNSPLHF. The CDR3 DNA is TGCGCCAGCAGCCAAGACAGCTCCTATAATTCACCCCTCCACTTT.

The J gene is TRBJ1-1, the V gene TRBV18; D is ambiguous. CDR3 length: 14 amino acids. CDR1 and CDR2 from the germline V gene are KGHSH and LQKENI. The V end was cut by 0 bases, the J end by 0 bases, with 5 bases between. CDR3 loop: CASSPPGLNTEAFF. CDR3 sequence (DNA): TGTGCCAGCTCACCACCGGGATTGAACACTGAAGCTTTCTTT. The complete variable domain, with remaining parts taken from reference TRBV18 and TRBJ1-1, reads NAGVMQNPRHLVRRRGQEARLRCSPMKGHSHVYWYRQLPEEGLKFMVYLQKENIIDESGMPKERFSAEFPKEGPSILRIQQVVRGDSAAYFCASSPPGLNTEAFFGQGTRLTVV.

This clone has a count of ten or more. V usage is TRBV18 and J usage is TRBJ2-1; D is perhaps TRBD1 (6 bases). Trimming stripped 0 bases from V and 8 bases from J, with 14 bases between. CDR3 length equals 15 residues. Germline V CDR1 and CDR2: KGHSH, LQKENI. CDR3 DNA sequence: TGTGCCAGCTCACCACCACTCAGGGGAAAGTATGAGCAGTTCTTC. As protein: CASSPPLRGKYEQFF.